The 15 T cell receptor beta chains presented below share a single source sample, sequenced in a study of T cells expressing NK-cell markers. TCRdb derives one entry per CDR3 protein from the 5' RACE reads, leaving out DNA. This listing includes a few hundred thousand distinct CDR3 sequences. Sequenced input: blood T cells: a sorted CD56 or NKG2C T cell subset, CD4+ or CD8+ T cells, or bulk PBMC T cells (not recorded which). These TCRs come from a man between 18 and 69 years old in good health.

The chain links TRBV6-5 to TRBJ1-6. The CDR3 totals 15 residues. CDR1 is MNHEY and CDR2 is SVGAGI in the germline V gene. The CDR3 sequence is CASSFGRASGSPLHF.

The CDR3 is CASSFTNPRGYTF. This chain uses TRBV28 with TRBJ1-2. CDR3 length: 13 amino acids. CDR1 and CDR2 from the germline V gene are MDHEN and SYDVKM.

The chain combines TRBV11-2 with TRBJ1-5. The CDR3 runs to 15 residues. Germline V gene data show CDR1 as SGHAT and CDR2 as FQNNGV. The CDR3 loop is CASSFDGRSNQPQHF.

The rearrangement uses TRBV15 and TRBJ1-1; as DNA is missing, the TRBD1 call by TCRdb cannot be tested. CDR1 LNHNV and CDR2 YYDKDF come from the germline V gene (reference sequence). CDR3 length: 15 amino acids. The CDR3 is CATSSRTGGNTEAFF.

V gene TRBV11-2 combines with J gene TRBJ2-4; the TCRdb call, TRBD2, lacks DNA for checking. Germline values: CDR1 SGHAT, CDR2 FQNNGV. The CDR3 extends over 15 amino acids. CDR3 loop: CASSALTGPKNIQYF.

The chain uses TRBV6-2 or TRBV6-3 and TRBJ2-5; TCRdb's D gene call, TRBD1, goes unchecked for lack of DNA. This CDR3 has 20 residues. Germline CDR1 is MNHEY and CDR2 is SVGEGT. The CDR3 reads CASSRAQLDSGTGIQETQYF.

The chain uses TRBV18 and TRBJ1-5; no DNA is available, so the TRBD1 call from TCRdb remains unchecked. CDR1 and CDR2 (germline): KGHSH, LQKENI. The CDR3 sequence is 15 residues long. This CDR3 is CASSPRTGESQPQHF.

This chain joins TRBV6-1 and TRBJ1-2; TCRdb selects TRBD1, and the lack of DNA leaves this call unchecked. The length of the CDR3 is 15 residues. CDR1 MNHNS and CDR2 SASEGT come from the germline V gene. The chain's CDR3 is CASSPSQGGRYGYTF.

The chain recombines TRBV6-5 with TRBJ2-5; TCRdb lists TRBD1, though no DNA is available to test this call. Germline V gene sequence: CDR1 MNHEY, CDR2 SVGAGI. The CDR3 contains 15 residues. The CDR3 sequence is CASSYSNRGLGTQYF.

The chain is built from TRBV5-1 and TRBJ2-3; the TRBD2 assignment by TCRdb is unverifiable without DNA. Per germline, CDR1 SGHRS and CDR2 YFSETQ. The CDR3 extends over 17 amino acids. CDR3: CASSSQGLAVGTDTQYF. The full variable domain, in which reference TRBV5-1 and TRBJ2-3 provide the parts outside the CDR3, is KAGVTQTPRYLIKTRGQQVTLSCSPISGHRSVSWYQQTPGQGLQFLFEYFSETQRNKGNFPGRFSGRQFSNSRSEMNVSTLELGDSALYLCASSSQGLAVGTDTQYFGPGTRLTVL.

The chain is built from TRBV25-1 and TRBJ2-5; the TRBD1 assignment by TCRdb is unverifiable without DNA. Per the germline V gene, CDR1 is MGHDK and CDR2 is SYGVNS. The CDR3 is 15 amino acids. This chain's CDR3 is CASSEYGGDQETQYF.

The chain is built from TRBV11-1 and TRBJ1-1. The CDR3 is made up of 15 amino acids. Germline CDR1 and CDR2: SGHAT and FQDESV (reference sequence). The CDR3: CASSLARGRNTEAFF.

This sequence joins TRBV11-1 and TRBJ2-3; TCRdb proposes TRBD2, but this gene call is untestable without DNA. This CDR3 has 14 residues. CDR1 SGHAT and CDR2 FQDESV come from the germline V gene (reference sequence). CDR3 region: CASSRESWTDTQYF.

This sequence joins TRBV2 and TRBJ1-1; TCRdb's D gene call, TRBD1, goes unchecked for lack of DNA. Germline V gene lookup returns CDR1 SNHLY and CDR2 FYNNEI. The CDR3 covers 14 residues. The CDR3 reads CASRGTGENTEAFF.

The chain recombines TRBV20-1 with TRBJ2-1. CDR1 is DFQATT, CDR2 SNEGSKA, per germline (reference sequence). The CDR3 is 14 amino acids. CDR3 sequence: CSARVGKNYNEQFF.